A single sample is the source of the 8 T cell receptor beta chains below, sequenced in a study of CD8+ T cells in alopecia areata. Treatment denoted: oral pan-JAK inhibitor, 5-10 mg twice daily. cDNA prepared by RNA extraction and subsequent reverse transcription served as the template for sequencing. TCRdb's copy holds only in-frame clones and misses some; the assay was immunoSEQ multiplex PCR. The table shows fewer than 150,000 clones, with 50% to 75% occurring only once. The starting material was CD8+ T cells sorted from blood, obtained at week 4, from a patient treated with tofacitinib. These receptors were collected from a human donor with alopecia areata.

The CDR3 coding sequence is TGTGCCAGCATCTTTGGGCGGGACAGCACCTCCTACGAGCAGTACTTC. As protein: CASIFGRDSTSYEQYF. The V gene is TRBV21-1, the J gene TRBJ2-7; the table calls TRBD1, which could not be checked here. TRBV21-1 is shown as a pseudogene. The CDR3 length is 16 residues.

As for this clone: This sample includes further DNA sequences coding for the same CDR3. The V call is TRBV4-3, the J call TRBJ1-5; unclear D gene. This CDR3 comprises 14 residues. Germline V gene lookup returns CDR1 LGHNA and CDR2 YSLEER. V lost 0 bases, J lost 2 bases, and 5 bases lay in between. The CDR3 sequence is CASSQDRGNQPQHF. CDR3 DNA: TGCGCCAGCAGCCAAGATAGAGGCAATCAGCCCCAGCATTTT.

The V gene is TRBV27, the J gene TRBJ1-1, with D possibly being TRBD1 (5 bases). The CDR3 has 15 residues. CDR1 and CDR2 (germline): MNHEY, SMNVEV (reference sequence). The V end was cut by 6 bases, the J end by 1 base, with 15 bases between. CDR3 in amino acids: CASREILGGNTEAFF. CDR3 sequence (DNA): TGTGCCAGCAGGGAGATACTCGGGGGGAACACTGAAGCTTTCTTT.

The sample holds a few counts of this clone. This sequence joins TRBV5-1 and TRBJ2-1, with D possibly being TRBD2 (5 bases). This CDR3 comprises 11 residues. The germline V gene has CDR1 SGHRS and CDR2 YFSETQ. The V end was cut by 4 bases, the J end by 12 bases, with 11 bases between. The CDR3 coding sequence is TGCGCCAGCAGCCTCGGGGTGTGGCAGTTCTTC. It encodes CASSLGVWQFF.

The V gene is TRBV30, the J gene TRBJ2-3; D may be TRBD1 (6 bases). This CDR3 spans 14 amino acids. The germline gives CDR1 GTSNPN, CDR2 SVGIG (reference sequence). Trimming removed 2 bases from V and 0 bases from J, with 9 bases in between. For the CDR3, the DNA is TGTGCCTGGAGTAGTACAGGGAGCACAGATACGCAGTATTTT. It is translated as CAWSSTGSTDTQYF. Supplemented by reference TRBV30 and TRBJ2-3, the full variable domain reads SQTIHQWPATLVQPVGSPLSLECTVEGTSNPNLYWYRQAAGRGLQLLFYSVGIGQISSEVPQNLSASRPQDRQFILSSKKLLLSDSGFYLCAWSSTGSTDTQYFGPGTRLTVL.

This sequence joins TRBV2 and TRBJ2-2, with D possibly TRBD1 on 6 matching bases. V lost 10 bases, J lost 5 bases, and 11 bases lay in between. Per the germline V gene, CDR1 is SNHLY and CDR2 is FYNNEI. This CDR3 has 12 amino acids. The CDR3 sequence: CATRQVTGELFF. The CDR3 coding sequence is TGTGCCACACGACAGGTTACCGGGGAGCTGTTTTTT.

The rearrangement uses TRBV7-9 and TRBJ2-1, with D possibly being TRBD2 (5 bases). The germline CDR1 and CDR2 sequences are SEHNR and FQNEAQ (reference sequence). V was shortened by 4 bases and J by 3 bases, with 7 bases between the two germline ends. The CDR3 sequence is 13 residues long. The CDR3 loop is CASSSGDYNEQFF. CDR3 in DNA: TGTGCCAGCAGCTCCGGGGACTACAATGAGCAGTTCTTC.

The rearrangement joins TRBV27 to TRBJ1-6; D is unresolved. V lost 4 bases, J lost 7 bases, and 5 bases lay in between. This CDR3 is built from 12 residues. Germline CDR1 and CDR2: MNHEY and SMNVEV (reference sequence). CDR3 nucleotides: TGTGCCAGCAGTTATTCCAATTCACCCCTCCACTTT. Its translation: CASSYSNSPLHF.